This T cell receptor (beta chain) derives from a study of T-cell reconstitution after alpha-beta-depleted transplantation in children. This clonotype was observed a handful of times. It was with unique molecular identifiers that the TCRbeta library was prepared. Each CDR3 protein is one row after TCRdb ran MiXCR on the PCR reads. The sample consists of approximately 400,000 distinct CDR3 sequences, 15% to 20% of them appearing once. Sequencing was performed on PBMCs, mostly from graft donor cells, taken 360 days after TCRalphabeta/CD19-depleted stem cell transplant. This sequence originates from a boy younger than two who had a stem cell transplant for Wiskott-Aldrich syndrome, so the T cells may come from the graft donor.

CDR3 protein: CASMGYQETQYF. The CDR3 DNA reads as TGTGCCAGCATGGGGTACCAAGAGACCCAGTACTTC. The rearrangement joins TRBV6-6 to TRBJ2-5; D unclear. This CDR3 spans 12 amino acids. Trimming shortened V by 7 bases and J by 0 bases, and 6 bases separated the two germline ends. Germline CDR1 is MNHNY and CDR2 is SVGAGI (reference sequence).